A selection of T cell receptor beta chains follows, all from one sample in a study of blood T cell repertoires in COVID-19. Repertoires were generated with immunoSEQ multiplex PCR, while TCRdb's copy carries only in-frame clones and drops some. The table includes 71,000 or so clones, approximately 80% detected once. Sample: peripheral blood. The origin of the receptors is a man aged 45 to 65 with acute or convalescent COVID-19. CDR3s include the opening cysteine and the closing phenylalanine or tryptophan. Fields, in order: J gene, V gene, clone size, D gene, CDR3 protein, CDR3 DNA. A D gene is named only where the DNA matches it firmly. Expanded clones are given a class, and other clones once, few, many or no size at all.

j_call: TRBJ1-1; v_call: TRBV5-6; clone_size: -; d_call: TRBD1; cdr3_aa: CASSAGQAITEAFF; cdr3_nt: TGTGCCAGCAGCGCGGGACAGGCGATCACTGAAGCTTTCTTT
j_call: TRBJ2-7; v_call: TRBV9; clone_size: once; d_call: -; cdr3_aa: CASSVDWRVSYEQYF; cdr3_nt: TGTGCCAGCAGCGTAGATTGGAGGGTCTCCTACGAGCAGTACTTC
j_call: TRBJ2-7; v_call: TRBV4-3; clone_size: -; d_call: -; cdr3_aa: CASSQAAGPIYEQYF; cdr3_nt: TGCGCCAGCAGCCAAGCGGCAGGGCCGATCTACGAGCAGTACTTC
j_call: TRBJ2-3; v_call: TRBV5-1; clone_size: -; d_call: TRBD1; cdr3_aa: CASSLEWTGRDTQYF; cdr3_nt: TGCGCCAGCAGCTTGGAGTGGACAGGGCGCGATACGCAGTATTTT
j_call: TRBJ2-1; v_call: TRBV11-2; clone_size: -; d_call: TRBD1; cdr3_aa: CASSPGRDSLNEQFF; cdr3_nt: TGTGCCAGCAGCCCCGGCCGGGACAGCCTAAATGAGCAGTTCTTC
j_call: TRBJ2-2; v_call: TRBV5-1; clone_size: -; d_call: TRBD2; cdr3_aa: CASSQTTSGTNTGELFF; cdr3_nt: TGCGCCAGCAGCCAAACGACTAGCGGGACGAACACCGGGGAGCTGTTTTTT
j_call: TRBJ2-5; v_call: TRBV7-7; clone_size: -; d_call: -; cdr3_aa: CASSLPKGAGETQYF; cdr3_nt: TGTGCCAGCAGTCTCCCCAAAGGGGCTGGAGAGACCCAGTACTTC
j_call: TRBJ2-3; v_call: TRBV4-2; clone_size: -; d_call: TRBD2; cdr3_aa: CASSSLGGADTDTQYF; cdr3_nt: TGTGCCAGCAGCTCGCTCGGGGGGGCTGACACAGATACGCAGTATTTT
j_call: TRBJ2-7; v_call: TRBV9; clone_size: -; d_call: -; cdr3_aa: CASSVGGEKVSYEQYF; cdr3_nt: TGTGCCAGCAGCGTAGGCGGCGAGAAGGTCTCCTACGAGCAGTACTTC
j_call: TRBJ1-4; v_call: TRBV25-1; clone_size: -; d_call: -; cdr3_aa: CATQGQGTEKLFF; cdr3_nt: TGTGCCACCCAAGGGCAGGGGACGGAAAAACTGTTTTTT
j_call: TRBJ1-1; v_call: TRBV10-2; clone_size: -; d_call: -; cdr3_aa: CASSETGSPNTEAFF; cdr3_nt: TGCGCCAGCAGCGAAACGGGGTCTCCGAACACTGAAGCTTTCTTT
j_call: TRBJ1-6; v_call: TRBV19; clone_size: -; d_call: TRBD1; cdr3_aa: CASTEGQPYNSPLHF; cdr3_nt: TGTGCCAGTACGGAGGGACAGCCCTATAATTCACCCCTCCACTTT
j_call: TRBJ2-4; v_call: TRBV19; clone_size: -; d_call: -; cdr3_aa: CASRTTGGLAKNIQYF; cdr3_nt: TGTGCCAGTAGGACCACAGGCGGATTAGCCAAAAACATTCAGTACTTC
j_call: TRBJ2-7; v_call: TRBV3-1/TRBV3-2; clone_size: -; d_call: TRBD2; cdr3_aa: CASSPGTSWAYEQYF; cdr3_nt: TGTGCCAGCAGCCCCGGGACTAGCTGGGCCTACGAGCAGTACTTC
j_call: TRBJ2-7; v_call: TRBV5-6; clone_size: -; d_call: TRBD1; cdr3_aa: CASSLTSKGAVYEQYF; cdr3_nt: TGTGCCAGCAGCTTAACATCGAAGGGGGCCGTCTACGAGCAGTACTTC
j_call: TRBJ1-6; v_call: TRBV6-1; clone_size: -; d_call: -; cdr3_aa: CASSVPDRLSYNSPLHF; cdr3_nt: TGTGCCAGCAGTGTGCCAGACAGACTCTCCTATAATTCACCCCTCCACTTT
j_call: TRBJ1-2; v_call: TRBV11-2; clone_size: -; d_call: -; cdr3_aa: CASSLLGAGGYTF; cdr3_nt: TGTGCCAGCAGCTTATTAGGGGCAGGTGGCTACACCTTC
j_call: TRBJ2-7; v_call: TRBV28; clone_size: -; d_call: TRBD1; cdr3_aa: CASSLGQGVYEQYF; cdr3_nt: TGTGCCAGCAGTTTGGGACAGGGGGTCTACGAGCAGTACTTC
j_call: TRBJ1-5; v_call: TRBV6-2/TRBV6-3; clone_size: -; d_call: -; cdr3_aa: CASSYGGRASNQPQHF; cdr3_nt: TGTGCCAGCAGTTACGGGGGCAGGGCTAGCAATCAGCCCCAGCATTTT
j_call: TRBJ2-2; v_call: TRBV5-5; clone_size: few; d_call: TRBD1; cdr3_aa: CASSAAVGTGDTGELFF; cdr3_nt: TGTGCCAGCAGCGCGGCAGTTGGGACAGGGGACACCGGGGAGCTGTTTTTT
j_call: TRBJ1-1; v_call: TRBV7-9; clone_size: -; d_call: -; cdr3_aa: CASSLGTAGNSGAFF; cdr3_nt: TGTGCCAGCAGCTTAGGAACGGCAGGGAATAGTGGGGCTTTCTTT
j_call: TRBJ1-4; v_call: TRBV2; clone_size: -; d_call: TRBD1; cdr3_aa: CASSVLWDRYEKLFF; cdr3_nt: TGTGCCAGCAGTGTTTTGTGGGACAGATATGAAAAACTGTTTTTT
j_call: TRBJ1-2; v_call: TRBV4-2; clone_size: -; d_call: -; cdr3_aa: CASSQGTSGYTF; cdr3_nt: TGTGCCAGCAGCCAAGGAACGAGTGGCTACACCTTC
j_call: TRBJ1-1; v_call: TRBV4-2; clone_size: -; d_call: -; cdr3_aa: CASSQETLEGTEAFF; cdr3_nt: TGTGCCAGCAGCCAAGAAACCCTAGAGGGAACTGAAGCTTTCTTT
j_call: TRBJ1-4; v_call: TRBV19; clone_size: -; d_call: -; cdr3_aa: CASSPTDNEKLFF; cdr3_nt: TGTGCCAGTAGTCCGACAGATAATGAAAAACTGTTTTTT
j_call: TRBJ1-4; v_call: TRBV6-2/TRBV6-3; clone_size: -; d_call: -; cdr3_aa: CASSRGVEEKLFF; cdr3_nt: TGTGCCAGCAGTAGGGGTGTAGAGGAAAAACTGTTTTTT
j_call: TRBJ2-1; v_call: TRBV28; clone_size: -; d_call: TRBD1; cdr3_aa: CASSLMQGAYNEQFF; cdr3_nt: TGTGCCAGCAGTTTGATGCAGGGGGCCTACAATGAGCAGTTCTTC
j_call: TRBJ1-2; v_call: TRBV5-6; clone_size: -; d_call: TRBD1; cdr3_aa: CASSPDRGLNYGYTF; cdr3_nt: TGTGCCAGCAGCCCGGACAGGGGGCTTAACTATGGCTACACCTTC
j_call: TRBJ2-5; v_call: TRBV5-4; clone_size: -; d_call: TRBD1; cdr3_aa: CASSQAGTEKETQYF; cdr3_nt: TGTGCCAGCTCCCAAGCCGGGACAGAAAAAGAGACCCAGTACTTC
j_call: TRBJ1-5; v_call: TRBV29-1; clone_size: -; d_call: TRBD1; cdr3_aa: CSTQQGKDQPQHF; cdr3_nt: TGCAGCACCCAACAGGGGAAAGATCAGCCCCAGCATTTT
j_call: TRBJ2-1; v_call: TRBV6-5; clone_size: -; d_call: TRBD2; cdr3_aa: CASSSGRGLNEQFF; cdr3_nt: TGTGCCAGCAGTAGCGGGAGAGGTTTGAATGAGCAGTTCTTC
j_call: TRBJ2-2; v_call: TRBV5-4; clone_size: once; d_call: -; cdr3_aa: CASSLELGELFF; cdr3_nt: TGTGCCAGCAGCTTGGAACTCGGGGAGCTGTTTTTT
j_call: TRBJ1-2; v_call: TRBV7-3; clone_size: -; d_call: -; cdr3_aa: CASSEGTSNYGYTF; cdr3_nt: TGTGCCAGCAGCGAAGGGACATCTAACTATGGCTACACCTTC
j_call: TRBJ2-4; v_call: TRBV18; clone_size: once; d_call: -; cdr3_aa: CASSPGPGAAKNIQYF; cdr3_nt: TGTGCCAGCTCACCCGGTCCGGGTGCGGCCAAAAACATTCAGTACTTC
j_call: TRBJ1-6; v_call: TRBV7-6; clone_size: few; d_call: -; cdr3_aa: CASSPQGNRAPLHF; cdr3_nt: TGTGCCAGCAGCCCGCAGGGGAATCGGGCACCCCTCCACTTT
j_call: TRBJ1-4; v_call: TRBV19; clone_size: -; d_call: -; cdr3_aa: CASTNSGGFNEKLFF; cdr3_nt: TGTGCCAGTACAAACTCTGGGGGGTTTAATGAAAAACTGTTTTTT
j_call: TRBJ2-3; v_call: TRBV2; clone_size: -; d_call: -; cdr3_aa: CASSVGGVRTDTQYF; cdr3_nt: TGTGCCAGCAGTGTGGGCGGGGTTCGCACAGATACGCAGTATTTT
j_call: TRBJ2-6; v_call: TRBV11-1; clone_size: -; d_call: TRBD2; cdr3_aa: CASSRGDGANVLTF; cdr3_nt: TGTGCCAGCAGCCGGGGGGACGGGGCCAACGTCCTGACTTTC
j_call: TRBJ2-6; v_call: TRBV24-1; clone_size: -; d_call: TRBD1; cdr3_aa: CATSDTGAGANVLTF; cdr3_nt: TGTGCCACCAGTGATACAGGGGCAGGGGCCAACGTCCTGACTTTC
j_call: TRBJ1-1; v_call: TRBV19; clone_size: -; d_call: -; cdr3_aa: CASRILREANTEAFF; cdr3_nt: TGTGCCAGTAGAATCTTACGGGAAGCAAACACTGAAGCTTTCTTT
j_call: TRBJ2-7; v_call: TRBV20-1; clone_size: -; d_call: TRBD2; cdr3_aa: CSASSGSSYEQYF; cdr3_nt: TGCAGTGCGAGTAGCGGGAGCTCCTACGAGCAGTACTTC
j_call: TRBJ1-1; v_call: TRBV9; clone_size: -; d_call: TRBD1; cdr3_aa: CASSVGTGGALGTEAFF; cdr3_nt: TGTGCCAGCAGCGTAGGGACAGGGGGCGCGTTAGGAACTGAAGCTTTCTTT
j_call: TRBJ2-5; v_call: TRBV15; clone_size: once; d_call: TRBD2; cdr3_aa: CATSRLAGAPPAQYF; cdr3_nt: TGTGCCACCAGCAGATTAGCGGGGGCCCCGCCGGCCCAGTACTTC
j_call: TRBJ1-4; v_call: TRBV18; clone_size: -; d_call: -; cdr3_aa: CASSPTRGATNEKLFF; cdr3_nt: TGTGCCAGCTCGCCTACAAGAGGAGCAACTAATGAAAAACTGTTTTTT
j_call: TRBJ2-7; v_call: TRBV11-2; clone_size: -; d_call: TRBD1; cdr3_aa: CASSRDRAFYEQYF; cdr3_nt: TGTGCCAGCAGCCGGGACAGAGCATTCTACGAGCAGTACTTC
j_call: TRBJ2-3; v_call: TRBV27; clone_size: -; d_call: TRBD1; cdr3_aa: CASSSGQADTDTQYF; cdr3_nt: TGTGCCAGCAGTTCCGGACAGGCGGACACAGATACGCAGTATTTT
j_call: TRBJ2-3; v_call: TRBV5-1; clone_size: -; d_call: TRBD2; cdr3_aa: CASSFTSGRSTDTQYF; cdr3_nt: TGCGCCAGCAGCTTCACTAGCGGTCGTAGCACAGATACGCAGTATTTT
j_call: TRBJ1-1; v_call: TRBV27; clone_size: -; d_call: -; cdr3_aa: CASRGGEAFF; cdr3_nt: TGTGCCTCCCGGGGGGGGGAAGCTTTCTTT
j_call: TRBJ1-1; v_call: TRBV6-2/TRBV6-3; clone_size: -; d_call: -; cdr3_aa: CASSSRGGRTEAFF; cdr3_nt: TGTGCCAGCAGTTCTCGCGGGGGTCGGACTGAAGCTTTCTTT
j_call: TRBJ2-1; v_call: TRBV3-1/TRBV3-2; clone_size: -; d_call: TRBD1; cdr3_aa: CFTGVRGAEQFF; cdr3_nt: TGTTTTACAGGGGTGCGCGGCGCTGAGCAGTTCTTC
j_call: TRBJ1-2; v_call: TRBV5-4; clone_size: -; d_call: TRBD1; cdr3_aa: CASSLGQGGRYTF; cdr3_nt: TGTGCCAGCAGCTTGGGACAGGGGGGGCGTTACACCTTC
j_call: TRBJ2-2; v_call: TRBV4-1; clone_size: -; d_call: TRBD2; cdr3_aa: CASSQLGAGAGELFF; cdr3_nt: TGCGCCAGCAGCCAGTTAGGAGCGGGGGCCGGGGAGCTGTTTTTT
j_call: TRBJ2-7; v_call: TRBV18; clone_size: -; d_call: TRBD1; cdr3_aa: CASFPGQGGHEQYF; cdr3_nt: TGTGCCAGCTTCCCGGGACAGGGGGGCCACGAGCAGTACTTC
j_call: TRBJ2-2; v_call: TRBV19; clone_size: -; d_call: -; cdr3_aa: CASTYPQGSGTGELFF; cdr3_nt: TGTGCCAGTACTTACCCCCAGGGGTCCGGCACCGGGGAGCTGTTTTTT